This is a list of T cell receptor beta chains from one sample in a study of T cell changes during pregnancy in multiple sclerosis. Sequencing used immunoSEQ multiplex PCR; TCRdb keeps in-frame clones, though not all of them. Of about 80,000 clones in the sample, approximately 90% were seen once. This sample comprised CD4+ T cells from peripheral blood mononuclear cells, obtained before pregnancy. Source of these receptors: a female donor with multiple sclerosis, enrolled in a pregnancy study. Both conserved end residues are part of each CDR3. Each record gives: V gene, CDR3 protein.

TRBV2	CASSDLHSPGLGEKLFF
TRBV28	CASSFTGSEKLFF
TRBV7-9	CASSLVLAGGETQYF
TRBV7-3	CASSPGPQQPQHF
TRBV7-3	CASSPPGGSYNEQFF
TRBV9	CASSVGNRGTYGYTF
TRBV7-3	CASSFLAGNQETQYF
TRBV7-3	CASSSLGQGGTEAFF
TRBV5-1	CASSLYLEGQGNNEQFF
TRBV7-8	CASSLTGTGRGEQYF
TRBV6-5	CASSRTGGEQYF
TRBV2	CASSYGGRVGPEAFF
TRBV6-5	CASSRGQGARQYF
TRBV10-2	CASSRGLAGVSGRETQYF
TRBV7-9	CASSSTGGHNEKLFF
TRBV2	CACNRGNYEQYF
TRBV4-1	CASSRAGGLSEQFF
TRBV5-1	CASSIVSGSGTGGEQYF
TRBV19	CASEGQGSYEQFF
TRBV7-3	CASSLNRNTGELFF
TRBV4-2	CASSARLAEPQETQYF
TRBV27	CASSFFGTGGSGANVLTF
TRBV9	CASSVEAGWETQYF
TRBV29-1	CSVADSSYEQYF
TRBV7-3	CASSSSRRGGSGANVLTF
TRBV15	CATSMSSGGGNIQYF
TRBV5-6	CASSLWLQLQGIGYGYTF
TRBV5-4	CASSLVMGRPVGLSEAFF
TRBV5-1	CASSPLAGGSTGELFF
TRBV6-5	CASSYSPAGRNEQYF
TRBV6-5	CASSYGRGRDTEAFF
TRBV2	CASSDSLTSLGYTF
TRBV7-2	CASSILGGGVQYF
TRBV7-2	CATSRGFSGEQYF
TRBV4-1	CASSLLRDTYYEQYF
TRBV10-1	CASKDRVNYGYTF
TRBV28	CASSSRGLDTEAFF
TRBV5-1	CASSTFRGQETQYF
TRBV5-1	CASSLELTSGHNTDTQYF
TRBV5-4	CASSLTSGQPNEKLFF
TRBV5-4	CASSLGAGQVGTEAFF